The 8 T cell receptor beta chains in this list originate from one sample, sequenced in a study of control samples from healthy donors and cancer patients. The data were produced by immunoSEQ multiplex PCR, yet TCRdb's version contains in-frame clones alone and is incomplete. This table holds 95,000 to 100,000 clones, about 89% found once. Sample: blood. These receptors all come from a man younger than 45 in good health.

The chain couples TRBV19 to TRBJ2-4, with D maybe TRBD2 (6 bases). V was pared by 5 bases and J by 1 base, with 12 bases between. Germline assignment: CDR1 LNHDA and CDR2 SQIVND (reference sequence). CDR3 length: 15 amino acids. The CDR3 sequence: CASSPLGGAKNIQYF. CDR3 nucleotide sequence: TGTGCCAGTAGTCCCCTTGGGGGGGCCAAAAACATTCAGTACTTC.

V usage is TRBV29-1 and J usage is TRBJ1-3; D is undetermined. Deletions cut 1 base from V and 0 bases from J, with 4 bases between. Germline-derived CDR1 and CDR2 are SQVTM and ANQGSEA. The length of the CDR3 is 13 residues. For the CDR3, the DNA is TGCAGCGTTGAAGGGGGCTCTGGAAACACCATATATTTT. Translating gives CSVEGGSGNTIYF.

Turning to this clone: The sample carries other DNA sequences with the same CDR3. The CDR3 sequence is CASSLFRNSPLHF. For the CDR3, the DNA is TGTGCCAGCAGTTTATTTAGGAATTCACCCCTCCACTTT. The chain uses TRBV28 and TRBJ1-6; no firm D call. Germline V gene data show CDR1 as MDHEN and CDR2 as SYDVKM. The CDR3 has 13 residues. The V end was cut by 1 base, the J end by 7 bases, with 5 bases between.

This chain connects TRBV12-5 to TRBJ1-6; D call uncertain. V was clipped by 3 bases and J by 8 bases, with 5 bases between them. This CDR3 is built from 12 residues. Germline V gives CDR1 LGHNT, CDR2 FRNRAP. CDR3 DNA: TGTGCTAGTGGTTTCCCACATTCACCCCTCCACTTT. It specifies CASGFPHSPLHF. The entire variable domain, with the rest obtained from reference TRBV12-5 and TRBJ1-6, is as follows: DARVTQTPRHKVTEMGQEVTMRCQPILGHNTVFWYRQTMMQGLELLAYFRNRAPLDDSGMPKDRFSAEMPDATLATLKIQPSEPRDSAVYFCASGFPHSPLHFGNGTRLTVT.

The gene calls are TRBV28 and TRBJ2-5, with TRBD2 as a possible D gene (6 bases). Trimming removed 3 bases from V and 5 bases from J, with 10 bases in between. Germline values: CDR1 MDHEN, CDR2 SYDVKM. This CDR3 contains 13 residues. In DNA form, the CDR3 reads TGTGCCAGCAGTTTCGGGGGTGGGGAGACCCAGTACTTC. This gives the protein CASSFGGGETQYF.

V and J are TRBV6-5 and TRBJ1-5; unclear D gene. Germline V lookup: CDR1 MNHEY, CDR2 SVGAGI. CDR3 length: 13 amino acids. Trimming stripped 7 bases from V and 5 bases from J, with 12 bases between. The DNA of the CDR3 is TGTGCCAGCACTAGGGTCCTCGATCAGCCCCAGCATTTT. It is translated as CASTRVLDQPQHF.

V usage is TRBV5-1 and J usage is TRBJ1-2; 8 bases align to TRBD1. J was trimmed by 2 bases and V by 5 bases; bases with no gene match: 2. This CDR3 has 13 residues. Germline-derived CDR1 and CDR2 are SGHRS and YFSETQ. For the CDR3, the DNA is TGCGCCAGCAGGAGACAGGGGAACTATGGCTACACCTTC. This codes for CASRRQGNYGYTF.

This rearrangement joins TRBV7-9 to TRBJ2-7; 11 bases are a match to TRBD2. Germline lookup yields CDR1 SEHNR and CDR2 FQNEAQ (reference sequence). V lost 4 bases, J lost 2 bases, and 7 bases stayed unmatched. The CDR3 spans 16 residues. The CDR3 DNA follows: TGTGCCAGCAGCTCCCTCGGGACTAGCGGTACCTACGAGCAGTACGTC. It is translated as CASSSLGTSGTYEQYV.